The 3 T cell receptor beta chains given below trace back to one sample, sequenced in a study of T cell responses to AZD1222 COVID-19 vaccine. Assay used: immunoSEQ multiplex PCR; TCRdb lists only in-frame clones, some missing. This table has fewer than 150,000 clones, 80% to 95% appearing once. The sample in question was peripheral blood, obtained on day 0 of AZD1222 vaccination. The source of these receptors is an adult in good health.

The V gene is TRBV6-5, the J gene TRBJ1-1; D gene uncertain. Germline CDR1 is MNHEY and CDR2 is SVGAGI. This CDR3 comprises 14 residues. Trimming removed 0 bases at V and 0 bases at J, with 5 bases between. CDR3 loop: CASSYSFVNTEAFF. The CDR3 DNA sequence: TGTGCCAGCAGTTACTCGTTTGTGAACACTGAAGCTTTCTTT.

This chain joins TRBV5-1 and TRBJ1-1, with a weak D call TRBD1 (5 bases). The germline V gene encodes CDR1 SGHRS and CDR2 YFSETQ. Trimming left V 0 bases short and J 3 bases short, with 15 bases between. The CDR3 is made up of 16 amino acids. CDR3 protein: CASSLEGPLPDTEAFF. The CDR3 DNA sequence: TGCGCCAGCAGCTTGGAGGGGCCGCTCCCGGACACTGAAGCTTTCTTT. Filled out from reference TRBV5-1 and TRBJ1-1, the complete variable domain reads KAGVTQTPRYLIKTRGQQVTLSCSPISGHRSVSWYQQTPGQGLQFLFEYFSETQRNKGNFPGRFSGRQFSNSRSEMNVSTLELGDSALYLCASSLEGPLPDTEAFFGQGTRLTVV.

The gene calls are TRBV28 and TRBJ2-7; D gene unclear. Deletions cut 1 base from V and 3 bases from J, with 7 bases between. The germline gives CDR1 MDHEN, CDR2 SYDVKM. The length of the CDR3 is 13 residues. Written as DNA, the CDR3 is TGTGCCAGCAGTTTATACCCTAACTACGAGCAGTACTTC. Its translation: CASSLYPNYEQYF.